What follows are 15 T cell receptor beta chains derived from one specimen sequenced in a study of T cell responses to AZD1222 COVID-19 vaccine. Libraries were prepared by immunoSEQ multiplex PCR; TCRdb keeps only in-frame clonotypes and omits some of them. The table has fewer than 200,000 clones, just over 90% seen once. The sample consisted of peripheral blood, taken 28 days after the second dose of the MenACWY control vaccine. These receptors came from an adult who received the MenACWY meningococcal vaccine as a control.

The chain employs TRBV6-6 and TRBJ1-2, with a tentative D call TRBD1 (5 bases). The germline gives CDR1 MNHNY, CDR2 SVGAGI (reference sequence). This CDR3 is 14 amino acids long. Trimming pared 5 bases from V and 8 bases from J, leaving 18 bases between. The CDR3 region is CASSPRGSQGGYTF. The CDR3 coding sequence is TGTGCCAGCAGTCCCCGGGGCTCCCAGGGAGGCTACACCTTC.

The V call is TRBV5-8, the J call TRBJ2-1; TRBD2 agrees at 8 bases. The CDR3 totals 17 residues. Germline V lookup: CDR1 SGHTS, CDR2 YDEGEE. V was pared by 0 bases and J by 9 bases, with 14 bases of the junction left unmatched. For the CDR3, the DNA is TGTGCCAGCAGCTTGGGAACCACTAGCGGATCGGGGGGTGAGCAGTTCTTC. It encodes CASSLGTTSGSGGEQFF. Combining the CDR3 with reference TRBV5-8 and TRBJ2-1 gives the whole variable domain EAGVTQSPTHLIKTRGQQATLRCSPISGHTSVYWYQQALGLGLQFLLWYDEGEERNRGNFPPRFSGRQFPNYSSELNVNALELEDSALYLCASSLGTTSGSGGEQFFGPGTRLTVL.

CDR3 DNA: TGTGCCAGCAGCCTCGGACCCTTCGGGTACGAGCAGTACTTC. Translated, it gives CASSLGPFGYEQYF. The chain uses TRBV3-1 (or the pseudogene TRBV3-2) and TRBJ2-7; D is ambiguous. The CDR3 runs to 14 residues. Trimming removed 4 bases from V and 4 bases from J, with 14 bases in between. Germline V lookup: CDR1 LGHDT, CDR2 YNNKEL (reference sequence).

V is TRBV19 and J is TRBJ1-5; 8 bases are shared with TRBD1. Trimming removed 4 bases from V and 6 bases from J; junction bases left unmatched: 8. Per the germline V gene, CDR1 is LNHDA and CDR2 is SQIVND (reference sequence). This CDR3 comprises 15 residues. In DNA, the CDR3 is TGTGCCAGTAGTACACGGACAGGGATAAGTCAGCCCCAGCATTTT. Amino acids: CASSTRTGISQPQHF.

This clone was seen more than once but under ten times. V and J are TRBV5-1 and TRBJ2-7, with D maybe TRBD2 (6 bases). The length of the CDR3 is 15 residues. CDR1 SGHRS and CDR2 YFSETQ come from the germline V gene. V dropped 4 bases and J dropped 0 bases, with 14 bases sitting between them. CDR3 DNA: TGCGCCAGCAGCCCGGGGGTGGGCAGCTCCTACGAGCAGTACTTC. Amino acid sequence: CASSPGVGSSYEQYF.

V gene TRBV6-1 combines with J gene TRBJ2-7; D call uncertain. CDR1 and CDR2 (germline): MNHNS, SASEGT. This CDR3 spans 14 amino acids. Trimming took 3 bases from V and 2 from J, leaving 11 bases between them. The CDR3 loop reads CASSEQRSTYEQYF. CDR3 DNA sequence: TGTGCCAGCAGTGAGCAGAGATCAACCTACGAGCAGTACTTC.

J is TRBJ2-7 and V is TRBV6-5, with D hard to call. Germline loops: CDR1 MNHEY, CDR2 SVGAGI. Between the trimmed V and J ends, which lost 4 bases and 0 bases, there was a span of 16 bases. The CDR3 runs 16 residues. The CDR3 is CASSSGRPLGSYEQYF. DNA for the CDR3: TGTGCCAGCAGTTCAGGACGGCCTCTCGGCTCCTACGAGCAGTACTTC.

J is TRBJ2-7 and V is TRBV29-1; D unresolved. The germline CDR1 and CDR2 sequences are SQVTM and ANQGSEA. Trimming stripped 5 bases from V and 0 bases from J, with 8 bases between. This CDR3 has 12 residues. CDR3 coding DNA: TGCAGCGTTTCGGCTGCCTCCTACGAGCAGTACTTC. This codes for CSVSAASYEQYF.

The V and J genes are TRBV7-2 and TRBJ1-4, with D unclear. Trimming cost V 2 bases and J 8 bases, with 9 bases left between them. CDR1 is SGHTA and CDR2 is FQGNSA in the germline V gene. The CDR3 contains 13 residues. Written as DNA, the CDR3 is TGTGCCAGCAGCTTAAACCCCTTCGAAAAACTGTTTTTT. Translating gives CASSLNPFEKLFF.

V is TRBV19 and J is TRBJ1-2; D is undetermined. V lost 5 bases and J 1 base, leaving 14 bases between the germline ends. This CDR3 is built from 15 residues. Germline V gene sequence: CDR1 LNHDA, CDR2 SQIVND (reference sequence). CDR3 DNA sequence: TGTGCCAGTAGTCCGCTATACGGGAGTAACTATGGCTACACCTTC. It codes for CASSPLYGSNYGYTF.

The chain recombines TRBV11-3 with TRBJ2-7; TRBD1 might be the D (6 bases). The CDR3 consists of 15 residues. Germline-derived CDR1 and CDR2 are SGHNT and YENEEA. V was trimmed by 0 bases and J by 3 bases, leaving 12 bases between them. The CDR3, as DNA: TGTGCCAGCAGCTTAGAGCCAACAGGGTTCTACGAGCAGTACTTC. Its translation: CASSLEPTGFYEQYF.

V and J are TRBV27 and TRBJ1-1; TRBD1 matches 7 bases. The CDR3 spans 14 residues. Looked up from germline, CDR1 is MNHEY and CDR2 is SMNVEV (reference sequence). Losses at the gene ends were 4 bases for V and 4 bases for J; bases not matched to a gene: 6. CDR3 DNA sequence: TGTGCCAGCAGTTCATCCGGGACAGTCACTGAAGCTTTCTTT. Translation gives CASSSSGTVTEAFF.

The genes are TRBV30 and TRBJ1-3; a weak D match, TRBD1 (5 bases). Trimming pared 2 bases from V and 10 bases from J, leaving 15 bases between. This CDR3 comprises 13 residues. Germline V gene lookup returns CDR1 GTSNPN and CDR2 SVGIG (reference sequence). The CDR3 DNA reads as TGTGCCTGGAGTAGGGACCGGAGGGAGACCATATATTTT. Encoded protein: CAWSRDRRETIYF.

The chain employs TRBV7-2 and TRBJ2-3; 12 nucleotides line up with TRBD2. CDR3 size: 18 residues. V dropped 5 bases and J dropped 6; count of bases not matched to a gene: 15. The germline V gene has CDR1 SGHTA and CDR2 FQGNSA. CDR3 in DNA: TGTGCCAGCAGCCTACCCCGCCCTAGCGGGAGGGCCGACGATACGCAGTATTTT. Protein sequence: CASSLPRPSGRADDTQYF.

The chain has TRBV7-8 and TRBJ2-7, with a tentative D call TRBD2 (5 bases). Per germline, CDR1 SGHVS and CDR2 FQNEAQ. The CDR3 consists of 17 residues. V was clipped by 3 bases and J by 2 bases, with 20 bases between them. This CDR3 reads CASSFGGVGLDTYEQYF. DNA for the CDR3: TGTGCCAGCAGCTTCGGTGGGGTTGGACTGGATACCTACGAGCAGTACTTC.